The rows below give T cell receptor beta chains drawn from one sample of a study of T-cell reconstitution after alpha-beta-depleted transplantation in children. Using its own MiXCR run on the PCR reads, TCRdb lists one record per CDR3 protein. This sample has approximately 800,000 distinct CDR3 sequences, with approximately 15% found just once. This specimen consisted of PBMCs, mostly from graft donor cells, obtained 360 days after TCRalphabeta/CD19-depleted stem cell transplant. The receptors were sampled from a male patient younger than 18 who had a stem cell transplant for acute lymphoblastic leukemia, so the T cells may come from the graft donor. The CDR3 runs from the conserved cysteine through the conserved F or W. A D gene is named only where the DNA matches it firmly. A row's size may be missing; if present it is once, few, many or a size class.

abundance	v_gene	j_gene	d_gene	CDR3aa	CDR3nt
-	TRBV5-5	TRBJ2-7	-	CASSQRVAGAYEQYF	TGTGCCAGCAGCCAACGGGTTGCAGGGGCCTACGAGCAGTACTTC
-	TRBV5-1	TRBJ2-1	-	CASSSTGGPGNEQFF	TGCGCCAGCAGCTCTACCGGAGGGCCAGGCAATGAGCAGTTCTTC
-	TRBV3-1	TRBJ2-7	-	CASSHGRRTYEQYF	TGTGCCAGCAGCCACGGACGCCGGACCTACGAGCAGTACTTC
few	TRBV29-1	TRBJ1-6	TRBD1	CSVGTGGGSPLHF	TGCAGCGTTGGGACAGGCGGGGGAAGCCCCCTCCACTTT
few	TRBV11-3	TRBJ1-1	-	CASSFRFGTEAFF	TGTGCCAGCAGCTTTCGATTCGGGACAGAAGCTTTCTTT
few	TRBV27	TRBJ2-3	-	CASSFSGLKGDTQYF	TGTGCCAGCAGTTTCAGCGGTCTGAAGGGAGATACGCAGTATTTT
-	TRBV18	TRBJ2-5	-	CATQLSWGHPQETQYF	TGTGCCACCCAACTCTCGTGGGGACACCCCCAAGAGACCCAGTACTTC
few	TRBV6-1	TRBJ1-5	-	CASSEGGGSYQPQHF	TGTGCCAGCAGTGAGGGCGGCGGGAGCTATCAGCCCCAGCATTTT
-	TRBV7-8	TRBJ2-3	TRBD2	CASSSRWREGQDTQYF	TGTGCCAGCAGCTCGCGGTGGCGGGAGGGGCAGGATACGCAGTATTTT
few	TRBV20-1	TRBJ2-7	TRBD2	CSAVGTSGILEQYF	TGCAGTGCTGTGGGGACTAGCGGGATCCTGGAGCAGTACTTC
few	TRBV5-1	TRBJ2-1	TRBD2	CASWGLAGAYYNEQFF	TGCGCCAGCTGGGGGCTAGCGGGAGCTTATTACAATGAGCAGTTCTTC
-	TRBV7-8	TRBJ2-3	-	CASRASRSRDTQYF	TGTGCCAGCAGGGCTTCGAGGTCGAGGGATACGCAGTATTTT
few	TRBV10-3	TRBJ2-5	-	CAIKFAETQYF	TGTGCCATCAAGTTTGCAGAGACCCAGTACTTC
few	TRBV4-1	TRBJ2-7	TRBD1	CASSRLRDSSYEQYF	TGCGCCAGCAGCCGTCTCCGGGACAGCTCCTACGAGCAGTACTTC
many	TRBV15	TRBJ1-1	-	CATSMISGGIEAFF	TGTGCCACCAGCATGATTTCTGGAGGGATTGAAGCTTTCTTT
few	TRBV4-1	TRBJ1-3	-	CASSQRVKVGSGNTIYF	TGCGCCAGCAGCCAAAGGGTGAAGGTGGGCTCTGGAAACACCATATATTTT
few	TRBV12-3/TRBV12-4	TRBJ2-6	TRBD1	CASKFTTGGSSGANVLTF	TGTGCCAGCAAATTCACGACAGGGGGCTCATCTGGGGCCAACGTCCTGACTTTC
-	TRBV7-9	TRBJ2-1	-	CASSASIAGQGIDEQFF	TGTGCCAGCAGCGCCTCAATCGCGGGGCAGGGGATAGATGAGCAGTTCTTC
many	TRBV28	TRBJ2-2	TRBD1	CASSDRAKGISPTLRAGELFF	TGTGCCAGCAGTGACAGGGCGAAAGGAATAAGTCCAACACTCCGGGCCGGGGAGCTGTTTTTT
-	TRBV9	TRBJ1-1	-	CACVGPTNTEAFF	TGTGCCTGCGTAGGGCCAACGAACACTGAAGCTTTCTTT
few	TRBV20-1	TRBJ2-3	-	CSASWPSTDTQYF	TGCAGTGCTAGCTGGCCGAGCACAGATACGCAGTATTTT
-	TRBV10-3	TRBJ2-7	-	CAISESLSYEQYF	TGTGCCATCAGTGAAAGTCTTTCCTACGAGCAGTACTTC
-	TRBV7-2	TRBJ1-1	-	CASSSWTEAFF	TGTGCCAGCAGCTCGTGGACTGAAGCTTTCTTT
few	TRBV24-1	TRBJ2-3	-	CATSRGQRDTQYF	TGTGCCACCAGTCGAGGGCAACGGGATACGCAGTATTTT
-	TRBV27	TRBJ2-7	TRBD2	CASSWAGGSYEQYF	TGTGCCAGCAGTTGGGCGGGAGGGTCCTACGAGCAGTACTTC
-	TRBV7-3	TRBJ1-1	-	CASSFGRRNTEAFF	TGTGCCAGCAGCTTCGGCAGGCGGAACACTGAAGCTTTCTTT
-	TRBV28	TRBJ2-1	TRBD2	CASSSRGSGTGVEQFF	TGTGCCAGCAGTTCCCGGGGTAGCGGGACCGGGGTTGAGCAGTTCTTC
many	TRBV12-3/TRBV12-4	TRBJ2-1	-	CASSLGHEQFF	TGTGCCAGCAGTTTAGGACATGAGCAGTTCTTC
-	TRBV9	TRBJ2-1	TRBD2	CASSALSGSRMGEQFF	TGTGCCAGCAGCGCCCTTAGCGGGAGCAGGATGGGTGAGCAGTTCTTC
few	TRBV5-1	TRBJ2-2	TRBD1	CASSGDRVTGELFF	TGCGCCAGCAGCGGAGACAGGGTCACCGGGGAGCTGTTTTTT
few	TRBV12-3/TRBV12-4	TRBJ1-1	TRBD1	CASSSVPGQIGSPEAFF	TGTGCCAGCAGTTCTGTCCCGGGACAGATCGGGAGCCCTGAAGCTTTCTTT
many	TRBV6-1	TRBJ2-5	-	CASSVRTYRQETQYF	TGTGCCAGCAGTGTTCGGACATACCGCCAAGAGACCCAGTACTTC
many	TRBV11-1	TRBJ2-7	-	CASSVDRGGLSYEQYF	TGTGCCAGCAGCGTGGATCGAGGGGGTCTCTCCTACGAGCAGTACTTC
-	TRBV27	TRBJ1-1	-	CASSLYGRGGTEAFF	TGTGCCAGCAGTTTATACGGCCGCGGGGGTACTGAAGCTTTCTTT
few	TRBV4-1	TRBJ2-1	-	CASSLILVADHNEQFF	TGCGCCAGCAGCCTCATCTTAGTGGCGGACCACAATGAGCAGTTCTTC
few	TRBV24-1	TRBJ2-3	TRBD2	CATSDLTSGRSDTQYF	TGTGCCACCAGTGATTTGACTAGCGGGAGGTCAGATACGCAGTATTTT
few	TRBV18	TRBJ1-4	-	CASSPNTNEKLFF	TGTGCCAGCTCACCGAATACCAATGAAAAACTGTTTTTT
-	TRBV19	TRBJ2-1	-	CASSIRLSNEQFF	TGTGCCAGTAGTATTCGACTAAGCAATGAGCAGTTCTTC
many	TRBV5-1	TRBJ2-1	TRBD2	CASSLGLAGGDEQFF	TGCGCCAGCAGCTTGGGACTAGCGGGAGGGGATGAGCAGTTCTTC
few	TRBV2	TRBJ1-6	-	CASSVKNLTPLHF	TGTGCCAGCAGCGTCAAAAATCTCACGCCCCTCCACTTT
many	TRBV12-3/TRBV12-4	TRBJ1-5	-	CASSSQVHQPQHF	TGTGCCAGCAGTTCTCAGGTGCATCAGCCCCAGCATTTT
once	TRBV20-1	TRBJ2-7	TRBD2	CSAEDNGLAGPHEQYF	TGCAGTGCCGAGGACAACGGACTAGCCGGGCCCCACGAGCAGTACTTC